This passage covers 21 T cell receptor beta chains from one sample sequenced in a study of response to subunit inactivated influenza vaccine. One entry per CDR3 protein results from TCRdb running MiXCR on the RT-PCR reads. The repertoire holds around 710,000 distinct CDR3 sequences, with approximately 15% as singletons. Sample: PBMCs from blood, taken less than 15 days before vaccination. Source of these receptors: a man over 45 who received an inactivated influenza vaccine.

This clonotype has only a few counts. The chain recombines TRBV5-1 with TRBJ2-7; D is possibly TRBD1 or TRBD2 (6 bases each). The CDR3 extends over 15 amino acids. Germline lookup yields CDR1 SGHRS and CDR2 YFSETQ. The V end lost 4 bases, the J end lost 2 bases, and 16 bases lay between the germline ends. Written as DNA, the CDR3 is TGCGCCAGCAGCCCGGGGGCAGGGGCAACCTACGAGCAGTACTTC. Amino acid sequence: CASSPGAGATYEQYF.

This chain connects TRBV12-3 or TRBV12-4 to TRBJ2-2; perhaps TRBD2 as D (6 bases). With 7 bases removed from V and 7 bases from J, the gap between germline ends came to 10 bases. The CDR3 runs 12 residues. CDR3 region: CASIPGGGELFF. For the CDR3, the DNA is TGTGCCAGCATTCCCGGGGGCGGGGAGCTGTTTTTT.

Many counts were recorded for this clonotype. The rearrangement joins TRBV28 to TRBJ2-4; 9 bases line up with TRBD2. The CDR3 runs 18 residues. Germline CDR1 reads MDHEN; CDR2 reads SYDVKM. J lost 0 bases, V lost 7 bases, and 13 bases had no gene match. Written as DNA, the CDR3 is TGTGCCAGCACCCACGGGGCTAGCGGGGTGCTAGCCAAAAACATTCAGTACTTC. It yields the protein CASTHGASGVLAKNIQYF.

This clonotype showed up just a few times. In nucleotides, the CDR3 is TGTGCCAGCACAGGTTCAGGGTATGAGCAGTTCTTC. Its translation: CASTGSGYEQFF. The gene calls are TRBV12-3 or TRBV12-4 and TRBJ2-1; TRBD1 might be the D (5 bases). V was trimmed by 7 bases and J by 8 bases, leaving 12 bases between them. There are 12 residues in the CDR3.

This clonotype was observed a few times. This chain joins TRBV19 and TRBJ2-3; perhaps D is TRBD1 or TRBD2 (5 bases each). Trimming cost V 10 bases and J 1 base, with 12 bases left between them. The CDR3 has 13 amino acids. Germline V lookup: CDR1 LNHDA, CDR2 SQIVND (reference sequence). This chain's CDR3 is CAISRDGTDTQYF. The CDR3 DNA reads as TGTGCCATAAGTCGGGACGGCACAGATACGCAGTATTTT.

This sequence joins TRBV12-3 or TRBV12-4 and TRBJ2-1, with 8 nucleotides matching TRBD1. With V trimmed by 3 bases and J by 5 bases, 6 bases remained unmatched. This CDR3 is 15 amino acids long. In DNA form, the CDR3 reads TGTGCCAGCAGTTTGAGGCAGGGGGCTAACAATGAGCAGTTCTTC. Its protein product is CASSLRQGANNEQFF.

This clonotype was counted only a few times. The chain links TRBV12-3 or TRBV12-4 to TRBJ1-6, with unresolved D. V gave up 1 base and J gave up 9 bases, with 10 bases separating them. This CDR3 region has 14 residues. The CDR3 sequence: CASSLVGIGSPLHF. DNA for the CDR3: TGTGCCAGCAGTTTAGTGGGAATCGGTTCACCCCTCCACTTT.

This clonotype was observed a few times. The V and J genes are TRBV12-3 or TRBV12-4 and TRBJ1-1; D is unclear. The V end was cut by 6 bases, the J end by 5 bases, with 25 bases between. The CDR3 length is 17 residues. The CDR3 reads CASRKSGFVTAATEAFF. The CDR3 DNA is TGTGCCAGCAGGAAATCCGGATTCGTTACGGCGGCGACTGAAGCTTTCTTT.

J is TRBJ2-7 and V is TRBV19; 7 bases fit TRBD1. V shed 4 bases and J 3 bases; nucleotides not matched to a gene: 6. The germline CDR1 and CDR2 sequences are LNHDA and SQIVND (reference sequence). CDR3 length equals 14 residues. As DNA, the CDR3 is TGTGCCAGTAGTACGGGACAGCAAAACTACGAGCAGTACTTC. It encodes CASSTGQQNYEQYF.

J is TRBJ1-6 and V is TRBV9, with unresolved D. The V end lost 0 bases, the J end lost 8 bases, and 12 bases lay between the germline ends. This CDR3 region has 15 residues. CDR1 is SGDLS, CDR2 YYNGEE, per germline. Here the CDR3 DNA reads TGTGCCAGCAGCGTAGTGGGCAACTTAGATTCACCCCTCCACTTT. It translates to CASSVVGNLDSPLHF.

This chain joins TRBV7-2 and TRBJ2-1; 7 bases line up with TRBD2. Germline V gene lookup returns CDR1 SGHTA and CDR2 FQGNSA. CDR3 length: 14 amino acids. J was trimmed by 3 bases and V by 2 bases; bases with no gene match: 1. The CDR3 bases are TGTGCCAGCAGCTTAAGGGAGGGCTACAATGAGCAGTTCTTC. Its translation: CASSLREGYNEQFF.

The sample holds a few counts of this clonotype. The chain recombines TRBV3-1 with TRBJ2-3, with 7 bases aligning to TRBD2. V was clipped by 1 base and J by 2 bases; unmatched bases: 6. The CDR3 is 16 amino acids. Germline V gene lookup returns CDR1 LGHDT and CDR2 YNNKEL (reference sequence). The CDR3 protein is CASSQGRGGSTDTQYF. In DNA form, the CDR3 reads TGTGCCAGCAGCCAAGGAAGGGGAGGGTCCACAGATACGCAGTATTTT.

The chain combines TRBV15 with TRBJ1-2, with D possibly TRBD1 on 6 matching bases. CDR1 and CDR2 (germline): LNHNV, YYDKDF (reference sequence). V gave up 1 base and J gave up 4 bases, with 7 bases separating them. This CDR3 is built from 13 residues. The CDR3 is CATSRGTAYGYTF. In DNA form, the CDR3 reads TGTGCCACCAGCAGAGGGACAGCCTATGGCTACACCTTC.

This chain links TRBV19 with TRBJ2-1; the D is unclear. The CDR3 is 12 amino acids. Germline-derived CDR1 and CDR2 are LNHDA and SQIVND (reference sequence). The ends were cut back, 2 bases at V and 6 bases at J, with 5 bases in the middle. For the CDR3, the DNA is TGTGCCAGTAGTATACCGGGCAATGAGCAGTTCTTC. Translation: CASSIPGNEQFF. The full variable domain, its missing parts supplied by reference TRBV19 and TRBJ2-1, is DGGITQSPKYLFRKEGQNVTLSCEQNLNHDAMYWYRQDPGQGLRLIYYSQIVNDFQKGDIAEGYSVSREKKESFPLTVTSAQKNPTAFYLCASSIPGNEQFFGPGTRLTVL.

This clonotype was recorded a few times. The chain links TRBV29-1 to TRBJ2-1; possible D gene TRBD2, 6 bases. Germline CDR1 and CDR2: SQVTM and ANQGSEA. V dropped 3 bases and J dropped 12 bases, with 15 bases sitting between them. The CDR3 sequence is 12 residues long. CDR3 DNA: TGCAGCGTTGAGGGGGGTCCAAGTCGGCAGTTCTTC. Translating gives CSVEGGPSRQFF.

A few counts support this clonotype. The chain links TRBV12-3 or TRBV12-4 to TRBJ2-3; TRBD2 might be the D (6 bases). Trimming left V 3 bases short and J 8 bases short, with 12 bases between. The CDR3 loop spans 13 amino acids. The CDR3: CASSFEGTVTQYF. The DNA for the CDR3 is TGTGCCAGCAGTTTTGAGGGGACTGTTACGCAGTATTTT.

This clonotype was seen repeatedly, ten times or more. The chain couples TRBV30 to TRBJ2-1; tentatively, D is TRBD1 (5 bases). CDR3 length: 16 amino acids. The germline V gene has CDR1 GTSNPN and CDR2 SVGIG (reference sequence). Deletions cut 8 bases from V and 0 bases from J, with 20 bases between. CDR3 in amino acids: CASIRGTLGSYNEQFF. The CDR3 DNA reads as TGTGCCAGCATAAGGGGTACCCTGGGCTCCTACAATGAGCAGTTCTTC.

The sample holds a few counts of this clonotype. This rearrangement joins TRBV5-1 to TRBJ1-2; D gene uncertain. Trimming removed 1 base from V and 7 bases from J, with 11 bases in between. Germline CDR1 reads SGHRS; CDR2 reads YFSETQ. CDR3 length: 13 residues. Written as DNA, the CDR3 is TGCGCCAGCAGCTTGAGTCCAGGCGGTGGCTACACCTTC. This gives the protein CASSLSPGGGYTF. The full variable domain, with the rest looked up from reference TRBV5-1 and TRBJ1-2, is KAGVTQTPRYLIKTRGQQVTLSCSPISGHRSVSWYQQTPGQGLQFLFEYFSETQRNKGNFPGRFSGRQFSNSRSEMNVSTLELGDSALYLCASSLSPGGGYTFGSGTRLTVV.

The genes are TRBV20-1 and TRBJ2-5; 10 nucleotides agree with TRBD2. CDR1 and CDR2 from the germline V gene are DFQATT and SNEGSKA (reference sequence). J was trimmed by 4 bases and V by 3 bases; bases with no gene match: 5. The CDR3 covers 14 residues. The DNA of the CDR3 is TGCAGTGCTAGGGGGACTAGCGCGAGAGAGACCCAGTACTTC. Translating gives CSARGTSARETQYF.

This clonotype was seen more than once but under ten times. V usage is TRBV27 and J usage is TRBJ2-7; 11 bases are shared with TRBD2. Looked up from germline, CDR1 is MNHEY and CDR2 is SMNVEV (reference sequence). The trim removed 5 bases at V and 3 bases at J, leaving 9 bases unmatched. The CDR3 is 16 amino acids. The CDR3 here is CASSRDTSGSNYEQYF. The CDR3 DNA sequence: TGTGCCAGCAGTCGAGATACTAGCGGGAGTAACTACGAGCAGTACTTC.

The sample holds a few counts of this clonotype. The rearrangement links TRBV6-2 or TRBV6-3 to TRBJ1-1; D might be TRBD1 (6 bases). The germline V gene has CDR1 MNHEY and CDR2 SVGEGT. This CDR3 is 18 amino acids long. V was shortened by 0 bases and J by 4 bases, with 21 bases between the two germline ends. The CDR3 region has the DNA TGTGCCAGCAGTTACTCTTCAGGGGTAGGACTCGGGAGCACTGAAGCTTTCTTT. Translating it yields CASSYSSGVGLGSTEAFF.